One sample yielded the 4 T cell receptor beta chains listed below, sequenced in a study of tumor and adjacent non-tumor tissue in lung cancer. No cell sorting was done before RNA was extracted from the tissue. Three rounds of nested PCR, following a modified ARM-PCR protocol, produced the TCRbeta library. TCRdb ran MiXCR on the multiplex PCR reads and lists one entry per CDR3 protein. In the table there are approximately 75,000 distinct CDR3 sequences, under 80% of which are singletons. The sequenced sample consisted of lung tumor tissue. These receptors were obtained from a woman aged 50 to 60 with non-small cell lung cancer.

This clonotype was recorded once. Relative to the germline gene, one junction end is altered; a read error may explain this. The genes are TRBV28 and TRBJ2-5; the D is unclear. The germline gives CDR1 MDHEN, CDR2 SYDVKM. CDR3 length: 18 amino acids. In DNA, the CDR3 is TGTGCCAGCCGAACCGTAAGACAAGCTGGGTTGGTCGATGAGACCCGGTACTTC. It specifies CASRTVRQAGLVDETRYF.

CDR3 DNA: TGTGCCAGCAGCTTAATGGCCCCGACTAGCGGAAACACCGGGGAGCTGTTTTTT. This translates into CASSLMAPTSGNTGELFF. This chain connects TRBV11-2 to TRBJ2-2; TRBD2 aligns across 9 bases. J gave up 2 bases and V 2 bases, and 9 bases lay outside the gene matches. The CDR3 length is 18 residues. CDR1 and CDR2 from the germline V gene are SGHAT and FQNNGV.

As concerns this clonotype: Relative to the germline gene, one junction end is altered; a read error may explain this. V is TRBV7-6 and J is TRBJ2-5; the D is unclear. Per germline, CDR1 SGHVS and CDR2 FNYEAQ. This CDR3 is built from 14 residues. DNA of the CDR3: TGCGCCAGCAGCTTAGCCCAAACCGAAGAGACCCAGTACTTC. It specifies CASSLAQTEETQYF.

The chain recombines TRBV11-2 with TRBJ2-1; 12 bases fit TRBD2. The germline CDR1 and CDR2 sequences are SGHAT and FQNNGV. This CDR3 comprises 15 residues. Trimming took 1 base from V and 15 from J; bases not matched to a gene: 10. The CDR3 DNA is TGTGCCAGCAGCTTAGGAGCTAGCGGGAGGGCTGAGATGTTCTTC. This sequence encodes CASSLGASGRAEMFF. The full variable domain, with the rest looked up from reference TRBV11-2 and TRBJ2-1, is EAGVAQSPRYKIIEKRQSVAFWCNPISGHATLYWYQQILGQGPKLLIQFQNNGVVDDSQLPKDRFSAERLKGVDSTLKIQPAKLEDSAVYLCASSLGASGRAEMFFGPGTRLTVL.